Sequencing of this TCR beta chain was carried out in a study of T cells and Merkel cell carcinoma outcomes. The repertoire was sequenced with immunoSEQ multiplex PCR; TCRdb's copy has only in-frame clones and lacks some. This table has approximately 20,000 clones, over 75% appearing once. Germline trimming cut 7 bases from V and 3 bases from J; bases unmatched to any gene: 6. The CDR3 sequence is 13 residues long. Per the germline V gene, CDR1 is SGHDT and CDR2 is YYEEEE. Note on this clone: Its target is unknown.

Findings and caveats of the study: Reportedly, T-cell repertoire with density predicts Merkel cell carcinoma outcomes.

The TCR was taken from a human donor with Merkel cell carcinoma. The chain carries TRBV5-6 and TRBJ1-1; 7 bases are shared with TRBD1. The sequenced sample was tumor tissue from Merkel cell carcinoma. This CDR3 reads CASGKTGYTEAFF. As DNA, the CDR3 is TGTGCCAGCGGCAAGACAGGGTACACTGAAGCTTTCTTT. Complete variable domain (other parts from reference TRBV5-6 and TRBJ1-1): DAGVTQSPTHLIKTRGQQVTLRCSPKSGHDTVSWYQQALGQGPQFIFQYYEEEERQRGNFPDRFSGHQFPNYSSELNVNALLLGDSALYLCASGKTGYTEAFFGQGTRLTVV.